This TCR beta chain was documented in a study of CD8+CD57+ T cells in acquired aplastic anemia. Study background: DNA per sorted CD4+ or CD8+ sample ranged about 0.2 to 30 ug, averaging roughly 3.2 ug. Study outcomes and limitations: Some 31 shared CD8+ CDR3s appeared highly expressed within patients' immunodominant clones.

In the case of this clonotype: Antigen unknown.

The germline V and J ends were trimmed by 6 bases and 9 bases, with 11 bases remaining between them. Looked up from germline, CDR1 is SQVTM and CDR2 is ANQGSEA. CDR3 size: 10 residues. Genomic DNA provided the template from which TCR beta VDJ and CDR3 profiles were obtained. Each CDR3 protein gets one entry after TCRdb re-called the reads with MiXCR. Altogether 65,000 or so distinct CDR3 sequences are present, 45% to 70% being singletons, with the ten largest covering about 2.5%. The chain carries TRBV29-1 and TRBJ1-1; D not resolved. The TCR comes from a human donor in good health, serving as a control. The sample was sorted CD4+, CD8+, or CD8+CD57+ T cells (not recorded which) from PBMCs. For the CDR3, the DNA is TGCAGCGTCGCCGGGAGAAAAGCTTTCTTT. It specifies CSVAGRKAFF.